This T cell receptor beta chain was captured by sequencing in a study of blood T cell repertoires in COVID-19. Looking at the study overall: T cells, B-cell-depleted T cells, or PBMCs supplied cDNA or gDNA.

The germline V gene encodes CDR1 MNHEY and CDR2 SMNVEV (reference sequence). With V trimmed by 3 bases and J by 5 bases, 11 bases remained unmatched. The length of the CDR3 is 16 residues. Per the original methods: Amplification of reference gene primers was used by the study to estimate nucleated cell counts. TCRdb's copy holds only in-frame clones and misses some; the assay was immunoSEQ multiplex PCR. From that table come the V and J calls and clone size; the DNA was used to work out D and trimming. The sample consists of approximately 54,000 clones, about 83% of them appearing once. The specimen sequenced was peripheral blood. The clonotype originates from a man aged 50-59 years with acute or convalescent COVID-19. This chain uses TRBV27 with TRBJ1-2; 8 bases align to TRBD1. CDR3 residues: CASSLAQGVMGYGYTF. DNA for the CDR3: TGTGCCAGCAGTTTGGCACAGGGGGTAATGGGATATGGCTACACCTTC.